Given below is one T cell receptor beta chain in context. The antigen it recognizes is unknown. Base qualities were left out, and no much larger clone turns up one base away. V is cut by 8 bases and J by 1 base, and the space between the germline ends is 11 bases. The CDR3 contains 13 residues, cysteine and phenylalanine counted. Solely the CDR3 DNA is kept, with 39 bases framed from the first base. The germline V gene (reference sequence) sets CDR1 to LNHDA and CDR2 to SQIVND. Library generation was performed with the immunoSEQ multiplex PCR assay. The immuneACCESS repertoire file appears here via TCRdb, limited to in-frame rearrangements. These files lack a portion of the clones; in checked studies, under half of the deficit traces to unresolved V genes, and the cause of the others is not known. The sample includes around 33,000 clones, with roughly 90% observed a single time. Of the sample, around 3.4% is held by the ten largest clones.

The sample originates from a study of T cell changes during pregnancy in multiple sclerosis (dated by TCRdb to between 2018 and 2021). Turning to the overall study: In women with multiple sclerosis, the researchers looked at how the T cell repertoire shifted as pregnancy progressed.

The rearrangement joined TRBV19 to TRBJ1-1; the D segment could be TRBD1, given 6 matching bases. The clonotype originates from a female donor with multiple sclerosis, enrolled in a pregnancy study. The specimen comprised CD8+ T cells from peripheral blood mononuclear cells, sampled in the third trimester of pregnancy. The CDR3 corresponds to CASVRGGNTEAFF. The DNA is as follows: TGTGCCAGTGTCAGGGGCGGGAACACTGAAGCTTTCTTT.